This T cell receptor (beta chain) emerged from a study of Graves' ophthalmopathy and Graves' hyperthyroidism (dated by TCRdb to the late 2010s). With respect to the entire study: Peripheral blood was collected at initial diagnosis, before any treatment. The independent validation cohort included about 19 hyperthyroidism patients plus 17 patients who later progressed from hyperthyroidism to ophthalmopathy. To tell Graves' ophthalmopathy apart from Graves' hyperthyroidism, and to predict which patients would progress to ophthalmopathy, the study relied on TCR beta repertoire signatures. In total, 135 blood samples were TCR-sequenced: roughly 45 ophthalmopathy, some 75 hyperthyroidism and around 17 hyperthyroidism-to-ophthalmopathy patients. To explore V-J signatures that distinguish ophthalmopathy from hyperthyroidism, a discovery set of more than 90 patients was enrolled, made up of 40 to 45 with ophthalmopathy and around 57 with stable hyperthyroidism. Following sample collection, hyperthyroidism patients were given methimazole at a starting dose of 30 mg daily, and ophthalmopathy patients were given high-dose intravenous methylprednisolone. In six hyperthyroidism patients, the T-cell repertoire of thyroid tissue was compared with the T-cell repertoire of blood.

A patient counted as having stable hyperthyroidism if there was no progression to ophthalmopathy within 18 months of follow-up. The hyperthyroidism patients were 18 to 65 years old and newly diagnosed, with a disease duration of less than 2 months. Anyone with other autoimmune diseases, uncontrolled infections, pregnancy or lactation was excluded from the study. Diagnosis relied on clinical symptoms, serum thyroxine, TRAb, thyroid ultrasound and orbital computed tomography. Ficoll-Paque density gradient centrifugation was used to isolate PBMCs from 10 ml of fresh peripheral blood. Total RNA was extracted with Trizol reagent and quality-checked on an Agilent 2100 Bioanalyzer. V loses 0 bases of germline sequence and J loses 4 bases, and the interval between the two ends is 12 bases. The CDR3 spans 15 residues, from the cysteine through the phenylalanine. Of the read, only the CDR3 DNA is kept; its 45 bases are in frame from base 1. According to the germline V gene, CDR1 reads MDHEN and CDR2 reads SYDVKM.

Note on this clonotype: The antigen it binds to is not known. Base qualities are not at hand, and no much larger clone is one base apart.

Results the study describes overall, beyond this receptor: No statistical method was used to set the sample size in advance, and the investigators knew which group each participant was assigned to. In validation, the model predicted ophthalmopathy progression with 70.59% sensitivity and 72.22% specificity; some 13 predicted patients were CT-confirmed with GO in a median of 6.5 months. Ophthalmopathy was separated from stable hyperthyroidism by the 13-signature model with 87.88% sensitivity and about 81% specificity in cross-validation and with 80%/75% in the test set. Among expanded thyroid clonotypes with frequency above 0.001, most also showed up in blood, which suggests that blood repertoires may reflect the thyroid immune response.

TCR beta CDR3 regions were amplified from RNA transcripts for repertoire sequencing. The first round was an RT-PCR using HTBI primers with the Qiagen OneStep RT-PCR kit, and this first round was followed by a second-round multiplex PCR, then size selection and purification. Libraries were sequenced paired-end with 100 bp reads on an Illumina HiSeq2000. From the authors' description of their analysis: Reads were processed with SOAPnuke, discarding reads with adapters, uncalled bases, mean Phred below 15, or no exact constant-primer or identifier match. COPE v1.2.5 was used to merge the high-quality paired reads. Unique nucleotide sequences were defined as clonotypes and aligned to IMGT TRB V, D and J references using MiTCR v1.1. Analysis was restricted to V-J combinations with a frequency above 0.0001, which covered 99% to 99.2% of repertoires. For each V-J combination, a TCR clonal expansion and chaos score was defined as F50 clonal expansion divided by the chaos observed in the TCRdist matrix. Features were reduced by Welch's t-statistics and random forest to some 13 V-J combinations, which fed a naive Bayes classifier. Thyroid-blood repertoire similarity was quantified with the Morisita-Horn index. TCRdb passed the public sequencing reads through fastp at Q25 and MiXCR, retaining productive beta sequences. Rows merge per CDR3 protein into single entries with the most common DNA and genes. The V and J calls and clone size are TCRdb's, not the authors'. The sample table records some 370,000 distinct CDR3 sequences; approximately 18% of these occur just once. Roughly 2.3% of the sample comes from the top ten.

The sequencing input was peripheral blood. In this chain, TRBV28 is recombined with TRBJ2-5; TRBD2 is a possible D gene, resting on 7 matching bases. This TCR derives from an adult woman with stable Graves' hyperthyroidism. The CDR3 amino acid sequence is: CASSLWQGTIETQYF. The DNA sequence is given as TGTGCCAGCAGTTTATGGCAGGGGACTATAGAGACCCAGTACTTC.